This TCR beta chain was obtained from a study of blood T cell repertoires in COVID-19. Study-level information: Acute and convalescent COVID-19 specimens originated in the United States, Italy and Spain. The analysed material was cDNA or gDNA that came from T cells, B-cell-depleted T cells, or PBMCs.

Germline V gene lookup returns CDR1 WSHSY and CDR2 SAAADI. V was pared by 5 bases and J by 1 base, with 11 bases between. This CDR3 is 14 amino acids long. The repertoire was sequenced with immunoSEQ multiplex PCR; TCRdb's copy has only in-frame clones and lacks some. The sample gives around 250,000 clones, roughly 89% of which show up once; 4% to 5% is in the top ten. Material for sequencing was peripheral blood. This sequence joins TRBV10-2 and TRBJ1-1; D possibly corresponds to TRBD1 (5 bases). The sequence was collected from a middle-aged woman who had recovered from COVID-19. The CDR3 DNA is TGCGCCAGCAGTCCGGGACTCACGAACACTGAAGCTTTCTTT. Protein sequence: CASSPGLTNTEAFF.